The source of this TCR beta chain is a study of blood T cell repertoires in COVID-19 (dated by TCRdb to between 2020 and 2021). A note on the overall study: Samples from collaborators originated in the United States, Italy and Spain and spanned both the acute and convalescent phases of COVID-19. The prospective study material was composed of cDNA or gDNA derived from T cells, B-cell-depleted T cells, or PBMCs. The dataset comprised deeply sampled blood TCRbeta repertoires from subjects exposed to, actively infected with, or recovered from COVID-19. The repertoires were released in a freely available public database intended as a resource for research on the immune response to SARS-CoV-2. The samples were drawn from the first 160 participants of the ongoing ImmuneRACE study and from 1,254 subjects provided by 6 global collaborators. The sample metadata nearly always contained a de-identified subject ID, COVID-19 status, age in years and sex. HLA class I and class II types, where available, came from metadata supplied by the sample provider rather than from assay-based typing.

The immunoSEQ Assay, a bias-controlled multiplex PCR, was used to amplify TCRbeta CDR3 regions from genomic DNA. As for the authors' bioinformatics: Within the assay, amplification of reference gene primers was used to estimate how many nucleated cells each sample contained. To quantify the absolute abundance of each unique TCRbeta CDR3 rearrangement, sequence reads were collapsed and filtered. For each sample, productive Simpson clonality was calculated as the square root of Simpson's diversity index across productive rearrangements. TCRdb took this table from immuneACCESS and kept in-frame rearrangements with V and J called. Such tables lack part of the clones; where checked against another copy, unresolved V genes explain under half of the gap, and the rest is unexplained. V, J and clone size are taken as reported in that table, and D and trimming were inferred from the DNA itself. The sample has roughly 250,000 clones on record, about 90% of them singletons. Together, the top ten hold 3.3% of the sample.

Trimming leaves V shorter by 5 bases and J shorter by 5 bases, with the junction holding 20 bases beyond the gene matches. Reading the germline V gene gives CDR1 SQVTM and CDR2 ANQGSEA. From cysteine to phenylalanine, the CDR3 is 17 amino acids long. Of all the DNA, just the CDR3 is kept, 51 bases in frame from base 1. Enrolling through a virtual design, the prospective study's participants ranged in age from roughly 18 to 89 years and lived across roughly 24 United States geographic areas. In the prospective study, cohorts were assigned on the basis of participant-reported clinical history obtained from a screening survey and a study questionnaire. In the prospective study, mobile phlebotomists collected whole blood, serum and a nasopharyngeal or oropharyngeal swab from each participant. Prospective study participants could optionally give additional blood draws and questionnaires over an approximately 2-month period. Before DNA extraction, prospective study blood samples were shipped either frozen or at room temperature.

As regards this clone: Its antigen has not been determined. Per-base quality was not reported, and no clone a single base away is much larger than it.

The paper's findings and limits, for the study overall: How much clinical and demographic metadata was included differed by source and by participant, and the metadata was provided uncurated.

Sequences were obtained from PBMCs or T cells enriched from blood (not recorded which). The TCR sequence derives from a woman aged 40 to 49 with acute COVID-19. The rearranged segments are TRBV29-1 and TRBJ2-7; TRBD1 lines up with 8 middle nucleotides. The CDR3 is CSVFLPRDRLSDHEQYF. The nucleotide sequence reads TGCAGCGTTTTCCTACCCCGGGACAGGTTATCAGACCACGAGCAGTACTTC.